Following are 8 T cell receptor beta chains from one sample sequenced in a study of cytomegalovirus exposure and HLA in healthy donors. In the PCR, 60 Vbeta and 13 Jbeta primers were used. Sequenced by immunoSEQ multiplex PCR; TCRdb stores in-frame clones only, minus some. This table holds under 200,000 clones, about 80% found once. Sample: PBMCs. These TCRs come from a woman in her forties or fifties in good health and CMV-seronegative.

V and J are TRBV30 and TRBJ2-7, with 8 bases matching TRBD1. The CDR3 spans 14 residues. The germline V gene encodes CDR1 GTSNPN and CDR2 SVGIG (reference sequence). Trimming at V came to 3 bases and at J to 3 bases, leaving 7 bases not matched to a gene. The CDR3 protein is CAWSHRTGIYEQYF. CDR3 nucleotides: TGTGCCTGGAGCCACCGGACAGGGATCTACGAGCAGTACTTC.

The V call is TRBV7-9, the J call TRBJ1-2; D is undetermined. CDR1 is SEHNR and CDR2 is FQNEAQ in the germline V gene (reference sequence). Trimming took 1 base from V and 0 from J, leaving 15 bases between them. This CDR3 contains 17 residues. The CDR3 sequence: CASSLEEGFLANYGYTF. The CDR3 DNA sequence: TGTGCCAGCAGCTTAGAAGAGGGATTCCTAGCTAACTATGGCTACACCTTC.

The V call is TRBV27, the J call TRBJ1-2, with D unclear. Germline-derived CDR1 and CDR2 are MNHEY and SMNVEV (reference sequence). The CDR3 extends over 13 amino acids. V gave up 3 bases and J gave up 7 bases, with 12 bases separating them. CDR3 in amino acids: CASSFSSSGGYTF. The CDR3, as DNA: TGTGCCAGCAGTTTCAGTAGTTCGGGTGGCTACACCTTC.

The J gene is TRBJ2-7, the V gene TRBV4-3; 9 bases are shared with TRBD1. The germline V gene has CDR1 LGHNA and CDR2 YSLEER. The ends lost 2 bases at V and 2 bases at J; junction bases unmatched: 7. CDR3 length: 16 amino acids. CDR3 DNA: TGCGCCAGCAGCCAACAAACAGGGGGCTTGGCCTACGAGCAGTACTTC. Translating gives CASSQQTGGLAYEQYF.

This chain connects TRBV2 to TRBJ2-5; a possible D gene is TRBD2 (6 bases). Trimming cost V 8 bases and J 5 bases, with 21 bases left between them. This CDR3 region has 15 residues. CDR1 is SNHLY and CDR2 is FYNNEI in the germline V gene. The CDR3 bases are TGTGCCAGCTTAGTAGGAGGGGTTTTGGCGGAGACCCAGTACTTC. This gives the protein CASLVGGVLAETQYF. The full variable domain, with the rest looked up from reference TRBV2 and TRBJ2-5, is EPEVTQTPSHQVTQMGQEVILRCVPISNHLYFYWYRQILGQKVEFLVSFYNNEISEKSEIFDDQFSVERPDGSNFTLKIRSTKLEDSAMYFCASLVGGVLAETQYFGPGTRLLVL.

The J gene is TRBJ2-1, the V gene TRBV5-4; possible D gene TRBD1, 6 bases. The V end was cut by 0 bases, the J end by 7 bases, with 11 bases between. The germline V gene encodes CDR1 SGHNT and CDR2 YYREEE (reference sequence). This CDR3 contains 14 residues. This CDR3 reads CASSLVTGRNEQFF. CDR3 DNA sequence: TGTGCCAGCAGCTTGGTCACAGGGCGGAATGAGCAGTTCTTC.

This chain connects TRBV9 to TRBJ2-1; D perhaps matches TRBD1 (6 bases). This CDR3 has 15 residues. V lost 2 bases and J lost 4, with 13 bases in between. From germline, CDR1 is SGDLS and CDR2 YYNGEE. CDR3 bases: TGTGCCAGCAGCGTGGGGGACATGGGGTACAATGAGCAGTTCTTC. Translated, it gives CASSVGDMGYNEQFF.

The rearrangement joins TRBV29-1 to TRBJ1-1; tentatively, D is TRBD1 (5 bases). Trimming removed 7 bases at V and 1 base at J, with 13 bases between. Germline CDR1 and CDR2: SQVTM and ANQGSEA. The length of the CDR3 is 13 residues. The CDR3 here is CSAESGGNTEAFF. CDR3 DNA sequence: TGCAGCGCCGAATCCGGGGGGAACACTGAAGCTTTCTTT.